What follows is one T cell receptor (beta chain) and its context. The antigen is unknown. The junction departs from the called germline gene at one end, perhaps through a read error. This CDR3 is also generated by other DNA sequences in the sample. This sample stems from a study of beta chain features in type 1 diabetes. Study-level findings and limits: Across all four CD4+ subsets, people with type 1 diabetes showed modestly shorter TCRB CDR3s. When cDNA is sequenced, cells with high TCR expression could be over-represented. Naive, central memory and Treg TCRB repertoires appeared more alike in patients than in healthy donors.

Central memory, naive, regulatory and stem cell-like memory CD4+ cells were sorted by CD45RO/CCR7/CD25/CD127/CD95/CD27. Germline V gene data show CDR1 as LGHNT and CDR2 as FRNRAP. The CDR3 has 14 residues. Every bit of the isolated RNA underwent reverse transcription, so sequencing read expressed TCRB transcripts. The assay was immunoSEQ multiplex PCR, and TCRdb's table has in-frame clones only and misses some. The data hold some 350,000 clones, with about 10% observed a single time. This sequence joins TRBV12-5 and TRBJ1-1, with D possibly being TRBD1 (5 bases). The sequence was collected from a man aged 25-45 years with type 1 diabetes. Sequencing was carried out using central memory CD4+ T cells from blood. The CDR3: CASGSWDGYREAFF. The CDR3 DNA follows: TGTGCTAGTGGTTCGTGGGACGGCTACCGTGAAGCCTTCTTT.